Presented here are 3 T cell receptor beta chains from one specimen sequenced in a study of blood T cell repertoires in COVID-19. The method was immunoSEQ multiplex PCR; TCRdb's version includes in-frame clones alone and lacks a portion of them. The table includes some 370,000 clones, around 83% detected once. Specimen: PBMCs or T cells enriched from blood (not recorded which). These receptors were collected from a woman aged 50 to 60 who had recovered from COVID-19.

CDR3 residues: CASSSGNQPQHF. CDR3 sequence (DNA): TGTGCCAGCTCCTCAGGGAATCAGCCCCAGCATTTT. This chain links TRBV18 with TRBJ1-5; weak D call: TRBD1 (5 bases). The CDR3 extends over 12 amino acids. Germline CDR1 and CDR2: KGHSH and LQKENI. V lost 6 bases, J lost 4 bases, and 7 bases lay in between. Variable domain in full (rest from reference TRBV18 and TRBJ1-5): NAGVMQNPRHLVRRRGQEARLRCSPMKGHSHVYWYRQLPEEGLKFMVYLQKENIIDESGMPKERFSAEFPKEGPSILRIQQVVRGDSAAYFCASSSGNQPQHFGDGTRLSIL.

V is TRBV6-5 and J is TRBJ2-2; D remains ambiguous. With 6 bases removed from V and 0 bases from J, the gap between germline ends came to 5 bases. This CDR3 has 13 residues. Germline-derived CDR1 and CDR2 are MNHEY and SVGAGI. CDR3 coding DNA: TGTGCCAGCAGGACATCGAACACCGGGGAGCTGTTTTTT. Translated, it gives CASRTSNTGELFF.

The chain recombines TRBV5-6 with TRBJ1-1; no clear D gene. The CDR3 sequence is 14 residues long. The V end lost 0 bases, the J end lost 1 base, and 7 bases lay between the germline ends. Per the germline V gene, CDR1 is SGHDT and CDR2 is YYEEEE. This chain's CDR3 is CASSLVPSNTEAFF. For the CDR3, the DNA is TGTGCCAGCAGCTTGGTCCCATCGAACACTGAAGCTTTCTTT.